This TCR beta chain was identified in a study of blood T cells in healthy people across ages. Total RNA, at least 5.5 micrograms per sample, was extracted from PBMCs. A second about 7 to 12 cycle PCR used barcoded and J-beta primers. TCRdb independently ran MiXCR on the 5' RACE reads; one entry per CDR3 protein. The sample has hundreds of thousands of distinct CDR3 sequences, approximately 53% seen once. Only a few counts were recorded for this clonotype. The length of the CDR3 is 14 residues. Losses at the gene ends were 7 bases for V and 3 bases for J; bases not matched to a gene: 9. The germline V gene encodes CDR1 MNHEY and CDR2 SMNVEV (reference sequence).

The source material was blood. V gene TRBV27 combines with J gene TRBJ2-7, with 7 positions matching TRBD1. This sequence originates from a man in his forties or fifties in good health. The CDR3 coding sequence is TGTGCCAGCACCCACCAGGGACAGATCTACGAGCAGTACTTC. Amino acid sequence: CASTHQGQIYEQYF.